The 20 T cell receptor beta chains below come from one sample, sequenced in a study of blood T cell repertoires in COVID-19. Produced via immunoSEQ multiplex PCR; TCRdb's table is partial and in-frame only. The data hold 250,000 or so clones, with approximately 90% observed a single time. Sequenced material: PBMCs or T cells enriched from blood (not recorded which). Every receptor here comes from a man in his forties who had been exposed to COVID-19.

This rearrangement joins TRBV19 to TRBJ2-3; no clear D gene. Trimming shortened V by 3 bases and J by 1 base, and 5 bases separated the two germline ends. The CDR3 length is 13 residues. Germline loops: CDR1 LNHDA, CDR2 SQIVND (reference sequence). Written as DNA, the CDR3 is TGTGCCAGTAGTATCAGTGGCACAGATACGCAGTATTTT. Protein: CASSISGTDTQYF.

The chain carries TRBV7-9 and TRBJ2-1, with 8 bases matching TRBD2. CDR1 is SEHNR, CDR2 FQNEAQ, per germline (reference sequence). V lost 4 bases and J lost 2; bases outside the gene matches: 1. CDR3 length: 14 residues. CDR3 in DNA: TGTGCCAGCAGCTCGGGACTAGCCTACAATGAGCAGTTCTTC. Its translation: CASSSGLAYNEQFF.

V gene TRBV7-9 combines with J gene TRBJ1-2, with D possibly matching TRBD1 (6 bases). CDR1 is SEHNR and CDR2 is FQNEAQ in the germline V gene (reference sequence). The CDR3 extends over 14 amino acids. V was trimmed by 5 bases and J by 6 bases, leaving 16 bases between them. The CDR3, as DNA: TGTGCCAGCAGCGCACAGGGAGTTGGCAATGGCTACACCTTC. Protein sequence: CASSAQGVGNGYTF.

The chain links TRBV28 to TRBJ2-7; tentative D call: TRBD2 (5 bases). CDR1 is MDHEN and CDR2 is SYDVKM in the germline V gene. The CDR3 consists of 12 residues. V was cut by 6 bases and J by 6 bases, with 12 bases left in between. The CDR3 DNA follows: TGTGCCAGCAGGTCGACTATTACCGAGCAGTACTTC. Translation gives CASRSTITEQYF.

The chain joins TRBV25-1 to TRBJ1-5; D is uncertain. CDR3 length: 13 amino acids. Germline V gene sequence: CDR1 MGHDK, CDR2 SYGVNS. Trimming pared 5 bases from V and 3 bases from J, leaving 8 bases between. Here the CDR3 DNA reads TGTGCCAGCAGTAAGGAGTCCAATCAGCCCCAGCATTTT. Translating gives CASSKESNQPQHF.

This chain uses TRBV21-1 with TRBJ1-2. TRBV21-1 is tagged as a pseudogene. This CDR3 contains 16 residues. CDR3 bases: TGTGCCAGCAGCAAAGTGGGGACGGGAGTGAGAGCTGGCTACACCTTC. It translates to CASSKVGTGVRAGYTF.

The J gene is TRBJ2-7, the V gene TRBV2; 10 positions agree with TRBD2. The germline CDR1 and CDR2 sequences are SNHLY and FYNNEI. The CDR3 has 15 amino acids. The V gene end was trimmed by 6 bases and the J gene end by 1 base; junction bases not matched to a gene: 6. CDR3 sequence (DNA): TGTGCCAGCAGCTATACTAGCGGGACGTCCTACGAGCAGTACTTC. It is translated as CASSYTSGTSYEQYF.

The J gene is TRBJ2-3, the V gene TRBV6-5; D remains ambiguous. This CDR3 has 13 residues. Between the trimmed V and J ends, which lost 2 bases and 4 bases, there was a span of 7 bases. The V gene's germline CDR1 is MNHEY and CDR2 SVGAGI. CDR3 in amino acids: CASSYVIADTQYF. CDR3 nucleotide sequence: TGTGCCAGCAGTTACGTCATAGCAGATACGCAGTATTTT.

The chain recombines TRBV5-6 with TRBJ2-3; maybe TRBD1 (6 bases). The germline gives CDR1 SGHDT, CDR2 YYEEEE. The CDR3 length is 14 residues. Trimming stripped 3 bases from V and 2 bases from J, with 10 bases between. The CDR3 is CASSWDITTDTQYF. DNA of the CDR3: TGTGCCAGCAGCTGGGACATTACCACAGATACGCAGTATTTT.

The table lists this clone with a count of one. The chain joins TRBV5-1 to TRBJ2-2; 8 nucleotides line up with TRBD1. The CDR3 covers 14 residues. The ends lost 5 bases at V and 3 bases at J; junction bases unmatched: 3. In germline, CDR1 is SGHRS, CDR2 YFSETQ. The DNA for the CDR3 is TGCGCCAGCAGTAAACAGGGGGACACCGGGGAGCTGTTTTTT. This encodes CASSKQGDTGELFF.

This clone has just one count. The chain links TRBV19 to TRBJ1-2, with no clear D. The germline gives CDR1 LNHDA, CDR2 SQIVND (reference sequence). V dropped 0 bases and J dropped 0 bases, with 5 bases sitting between them. The CDR3 covers 14 residues. The CDR3 sequence: CASSIDRPNYGYTF. DNA for the CDR3: TGTGCCAGTAGTATAGACAGGCCTAACTATGGCTACACCTTC.

The chain uses TRBV7-2 and TRBJ1-1; weak D call: TRBD1 (5 bases). V was pared by 2 bases and J by 4 bases, with 17 bases between. This CDR3 is built from 16 residues. Germline-derived CDR1 and CDR2 are SGHTA and FQGNSA. As DNA, the CDR3 is TGTGCCAGCAGCTTATTTCCCCCGGGGGAAACCACTGAAGCTTTCTTT. It specifies CASSLFPPGETTEAFF.

The chain recombines TRBV7-3 with TRBJ2-5, with no clear D. Germline values: CDR1 SGHTA, CDR2 FQGTGA. The V gene lost 3 bases and the J gene lost 5 bases, with 16 bases spanning the gap. This CDR3 comprises 15 residues. The CDR3 loop reads CASSFNPLPSETQYF. The CDR3 DNA sequence: TGTGCCAGCAGCTTCAATCCCCTCCCTAGTGAGACCCAGTACTTC. Filled out from reference TRBV7-3 and TRBJ2-5, the complete variable domain reads GAGVSQTPSNKVTEKGKYVELRCDPISGHTALYWYRQSLGQGPEFLIYFQGTGAADDSGLPNDRFFAVRPEGSVSTLKIQRTERGDSAVYLCASSFNPLPSETQYFGPGTRLLVL.

V usage is TRBV10-1 and J usage is TRBJ1-1; possibly TRBD1 for D (5 bases). V dropped 6 bases and J dropped 5 bases, with 13 bases sitting between them. The V gene's germline CDR1 is WNHNN and CDR2 SYGVQD (reference sequence). This CDR3 contains 13 residues. The CDR3 DNA sequence: TGCGCCAGCAGAGGCGACAGTACGACTGAAGCTTTCTTT. Translation: CASRGDSTTEAFF.

This sequence joins TRBV28 and TRBJ1-6; weak D call: TRBD1 (6 bases). The length of the CDR3 is 15 residues. V dropped 4 bases and J dropped 10 bases, with 17 bases sitting between them. Germline V CDR1 and CDR2: MDHEN, SYDVKM. The CDR3 DNA sequence: TGTGCCAGCAGTTCCTGGGCACAGGGACGGTCACCCCTCCACTTT. This encodes CASSSWAQGRSPLHF.

The rearrangement uses TRBV4-1 and TRBJ1-5, with no clear D. The CDR3 consists of 13 residues. V was pared by 2 bases and J by 5 bases, with 7 bases between. The germline V gene encodes CDR1 MGHRA and CDR2 YSYEKL. This CDR3 is CASSQISDQPQHF. The CDR3 DNA reads as TGCGCCAGCAGCCAAATCTCCGATCAGCCCCAGCATTTT.

The chain couples TRBV5-6 to TRBJ2-7, with a possible D match to TRBD2 (6 bases). Trimming removed 5 bases from V and 5 bases from J, with 14 bases in between. The CDR3 covers 13 residues. Germline CDR1 and CDR2: SGHDT and YYEEEE. Here the CDR3 DNA reads TGTGCCAGCAGGCCTAACTGGGGGGACGAGCAGTACTTC. Translated, it gives CASRPNWGDEQYF.

V gene TRBV19 combines with J gene TRBJ1-1, with 7 bases fitting TRBD1. The CDR3 totals 15 residues. Unmatched junction bases numbered 10, after V lost 5 bases and J lost 4 bases. CDR1 and CDR2 (germline): LNHDA, SQIVND (reference sequence). CDR3 in DNA: TGTGCCAGTAGTTACACAGGGGAGAAGGCCACTGAAGCTTTCTTT. As protein: CASSYTGEKATEAFF.

This rearrangement joins TRBV5-8 to TRBJ1-5, with a weak D call TRBD1 (6 bases). With 2 bases removed from V and 4 bases from J, the gap between germline ends came to 13 bases. Germline values: CDR1 SGHTS, CDR2 YDEGEE. The CDR3 totals 15 residues. In DNA form, the CDR3 reads TGTGCCAGCAGCTTTTGGCGGGGGGCAAATCAGCCCCAGCATTTT. This sequence encodes CASSFWRGANQPQHF.

V usage is TRBV9 and J usage is TRBJ1-1; 7 bases line up with TRBD1. This CDR3 comprises 15 residues. Losses at the gene ends were 2 bases for V and 0 bases for J; bases not matched to a gene: 4. The germline gives CDR1 SGDLS, CDR2 YYNGEE. CDR3 residues: CASSVTGALNTEAFF. The DNA of the CDR3 is TGTGCCAGCAGCGTTACAGGGGCACTGAACACTGAAGCTTTCTTT.